The present T cell receptor beta chain was sequenced within a study of a mutant IDH1 vaccine in newly diagnosed glioma. Study-level points and caveats: Pseudoprogression seemed unlinked to shifts in top peripheral T cell clonotypes.

The V gene lost 6 bases and the J gene lost 0 bases, with 9 bases spanning the gap. The CDR3 has 13 residues. The germline CDR1 and CDR2 sequences are LGHNA and YNFKEQ. This clone was found once. What it binds is unknown. Profiled with immunoSEQ multiplex PCR; TCRdb holds only in-frame clones, not every one. The sample contains nearly 55,000 clones, about 85% of which appear only once. Sample time point: week 35, safety follow-up. It was 300 ug of mutant IDH1 20-mer peptide that made up each vaccine dose, given with topical imiquimod. The sequence came from a woman under 30 with glioma. The input for sequencing was PBMCs, taken from a glioma patient whose treatment included an IDH1 peptide vaccine. The V gene is TRBV4-2, the J gene TRBJ2-7, with a tentative D call TRBD1 (5 bases). CDR3 coding DNA: TGTGCCAGCAGGGGGCAGAGCTCCTACGAGCAGTACTTC. Its translation is CASRGQSSYEQYF.